This entry lists 13 T cell receptor beta chains sequenced from one sample in a study of T cell responses to AZD1222 COVID-19 vaccine. Clones were read by immunoSEQ multiplex PCR, and TCRdb kept only the in-frame ones, dropping some. Seen here are about 160,000 clones, approximately 88% observed once, and the top ten hold over 4%. This sample comprised peripheral blood, obtained 28 days after the second AZD1222 dose. The receptors were gathered from an adult who received the AZD1222 COVID-19 vaccine.

The chain recombines TRBV6-5 with TRBJ1-2, with TRBD1 matching 9 bases. The germline V gene has CDR1 MNHEY and CDR2 SVGAGI. Trimming removed 4 bases from V and 4 bases from J; junction bases left unmatched: 7. The CDR3 is made up of 15 amino acids. In DNA form, the CDR3 reads TGTGCCAGCAGTTCCACTGGACAGGGGCGCTATGGCTACACCTTC. Encoded protein: CASSSTGQGRYGYTF.

The chain combines TRBV3-1 (or the pseudogene TRBV3-2) with TRBJ2-3; D tentatively reads TRBD1 or TRBD2 (5 bases each). Trimming shortened V by 1 base and J by 6 bases, and 17 bases separated the two germline ends. Germline-derived CDR1 and CDR2 are LGHDT and YNNKEL (reference sequence). The CDR3 spans 16 residues. CDR3 nucleotide sequence: TGTGCCAGCAGCCAAGTAGGAGGAAGGGGCATGGATACGCAGTATTTT. Translation: CASSQVGGRGMDTQYF.

This clone was seen a few times. This chain joins TRBV2 and TRBJ1-5, with D unclear. Germline V gives CDR1 SNHLY, CDR2 FYNNEI. V shed 5 bases and J shed 2 bases, with 10 bases lying between them. This CDR3 contains 14 residues. Here the CDR3 reads CASSFSRGNQPQHF. Written as DNA, the CDR3 is TGTGCCAGCAGTTTCTCACGGGGCAATCAGCCCCAGCATTTT.

The chain links TRBV11-1 to TRBJ1-1; D is unclear. The V gene's germline CDR1 is SGHAT and CDR2 FQDESV (reference sequence). V was shortened by 1 base and J by 11 bases, with 20 bases between the two germline ends. The CDR3 runs 15 residues. The CDR3 sequence is CASSLEISPRGSAFF. The CDR3 DNA follows: TGTGCCAGCAGCTTAGAGATTTCACCCAGAGGGTCGGCTTTCTTT.

The V and J genes are TRBV19 and TRBJ2-7; 8 nucleotides agree with TRBD1. The CDR3 is made up of 15 amino acids. Germline-derived CDR1 and CDR2 are LNHDA and SQIVND (reference sequence). V shed 8 bases and J 2 bases; nucleotides not matched to a gene: 11. CDR3 bases: TGTGCCAGTTCCCCCAGTGGGACAGGTACCTACGAGCAGTACTTC. Translated: CASSPSGTGTYEQYF.

CDR3 region: CASSEGMSSGNTIYF. The CDR3 nucleotides are TGTGCCAGCAGCGAGGGGATGTCCTCTGGAAACACCATATATTTT. The chain carries TRBV5-5 and TRBJ1-3, with D possibly being TRBD1 (5 bases). The V and J ends lost 4 bases and 0 bases respectively, with 11 bases between them. This CDR3 is 15 amino acids long. Germline V CDR1 and CDR2: SGHKS, YYEKEE (reference sequence).

The genes are TRBV5-1 and TRBJ2-3; TRBD2 aligns across 7 bases. This CDR3 has 14 residues. V lost 4 bases, J lost 6 bases, and 8 bases stayed unmatched. CDR1 and CDR2 (germline): SGHRS, YFSETQ. The DNA for the CDR3 is TGCGCCAGCAGCCCCCCGGGGGGTGTGGATACGCAGTATTTT. Protein product: CASSPPGGVDTQYF.

This CDR3 reads CASSSSVYGYTF. In DNA, the CDR3 is TGTGCCAGCAGCTCTAGTGTCTATGGCTACACCTTC. The chain combines TRBV11-2 with TRBJ1-2; no firm D call. V lost 4 bases and J lost 4, with 7 bases in between. CDR3 length equals 12 residues. Germline V lookup: CDR1 SGHAT, CDR2 FQNNGV.

The genes are TRBV5-8 and TRBJ1-5, with D hard to call. Trimming shortened V by 0 bases and J by 7 bases, and 11 bases separated the two germline ends. The CDR3 runs 14 residues. CDR1 is SGHTS and CDR2 is YDEGEE in the germline V gene. The CDR3 here is CASSLEASGQPQHF. The DNA for the CDR3 is TGTGCCAGCAGCTTGGAGGCATCTGGGCAGCCCCAGCATTTT.

This chain connects TRBV6-4 to TRBJ2-3; TRBD2 agrees at 12 bases. This CDR3 comprises 16 residues. Trimming took 6 bases from V and 2 from J; bases not matched to a gene: 6. CDR1 is MRHNA and CDR2 is SNTAGT in the germline V gene. CDR3 coding DNA: TGTGCCAGCAGCCGACTAGCGGGGGACTCCACAGATACGCAGTATTTT. This translates into CASSRLAGDSTDTQYF.

The chain joins TRBV10-3 to TRBJ1-5; 7 nucleotides match TRBD1. The CDR3 contains 12 residues. V gave up 9 bases and J gave up 3 bases; unmatched junction bases: 2. In germline, CDR1 is ENHRY, CDR2 SYGVKD. The CDR3 bases are TGTGCCATAGGACAGGACAATCAGCCCCAGCATTTT. This sequence encodes CAIGQDNQPQHF.

Only a few counts were recorded for this clone. The V and J genes are TRBV30 and TRBJ1-1, with D possibly matching TRBD1 (5 bases). Per the germline V gene, CDR1 is GTSNPN and CDR2 is SVGIG (reference sequence). V lost 2 bases to trimming and J lost 2 bases, with 9 bases between them. CDR3 length: 13 amino acids. The CDR3: CAWSTDSNTEAFF. The CDR3 nucleotides read TGTGCCTGGAGTACAGACAGCAACACTGAAGCTTTCTTT.

The V gene is TRBV18, the J gene TRBJ1-5, with D uncertain. This CDR3 is 15 amino acids long. Between the trimmed V and J ends, which lost 3 bases and 0 bases, there was a span of 9 bases. Germline CDR1 KGHSH, CDR2 LQKENI. The CDR3, as DNA: TGTGCCAGCTCACCGAATACTGATAGCAATCAGCCCCAGCATTTT. Translated, it gives CASSPNTDSNQPQHF.